This T cell receptor (beta chain) came from a study of CD8 T cells in ankylosing spondylitis. Germline-derived CDR1 and CDR2 are SEHNR and FQNEAQ (reference sequence). The CDR3 is 14 residues long. V was clipped by 4 bases and J by 1 base, with 10 bases between them. TCRdb re-called the 5' RACE reads through MiXCR, storing one row per CDR3 protein. Of 350,000 to 450,000 distinct CDR3 sequences detected, 20% to 25% appear once; the ten largest clones hold roughly 13%. The TCR sequence derives from a male donor with ankylosing spondylitis or in good health (not recorded which). The chain recombines TRBV7-9 with TRBJ1-1; D not certain. Material: blood, either unsorted or a sorted T cell fraction (not recorded which). The CDR3 sequence is CASSSPLRNTEAFF. CDR3 sequence (DNA): TGTGCCAGCAGCTCCCCTTTGAGGAACACTGAAGCTTTCTTT.